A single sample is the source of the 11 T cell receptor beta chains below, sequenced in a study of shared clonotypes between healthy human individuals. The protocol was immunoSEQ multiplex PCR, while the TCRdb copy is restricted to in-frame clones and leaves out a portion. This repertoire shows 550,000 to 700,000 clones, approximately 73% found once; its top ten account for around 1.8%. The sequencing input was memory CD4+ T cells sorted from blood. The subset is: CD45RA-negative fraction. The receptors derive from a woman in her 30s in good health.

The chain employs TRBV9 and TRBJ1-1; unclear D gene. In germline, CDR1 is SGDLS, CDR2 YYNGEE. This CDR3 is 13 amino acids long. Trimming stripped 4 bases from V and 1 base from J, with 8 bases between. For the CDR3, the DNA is TGTGCCAGCAGCACCTCGCAGAACACTGAAGCTTTCTTT. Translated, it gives CASSTSQNTEAFF.

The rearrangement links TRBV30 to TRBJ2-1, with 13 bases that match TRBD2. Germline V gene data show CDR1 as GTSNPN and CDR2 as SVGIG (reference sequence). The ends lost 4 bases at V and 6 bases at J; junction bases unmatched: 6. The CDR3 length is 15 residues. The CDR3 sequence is CAWKQGLAGVNEQFF. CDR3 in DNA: TGTGCCTGGAAACAAGGACTAGCGGGAGTCAATGAGCAGTTCTTC.

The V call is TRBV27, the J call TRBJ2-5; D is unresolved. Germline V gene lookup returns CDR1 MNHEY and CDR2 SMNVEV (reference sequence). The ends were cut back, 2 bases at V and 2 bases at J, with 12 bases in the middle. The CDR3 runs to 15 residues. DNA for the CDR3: TGTGCCAGCAGTTTAGTTTGGCAAGCACAAGAGACCCAGTACTTC. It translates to CASSLVWQAQETQYF.

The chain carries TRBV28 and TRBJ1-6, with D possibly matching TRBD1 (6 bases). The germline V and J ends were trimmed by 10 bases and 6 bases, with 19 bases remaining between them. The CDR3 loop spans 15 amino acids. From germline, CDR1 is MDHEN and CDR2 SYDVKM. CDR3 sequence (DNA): TGTGCCACCCCGGGGAGGGGGGGCCCTAATTCACCCCTCCACTTT. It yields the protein CATPGRGGPNSPLHF.

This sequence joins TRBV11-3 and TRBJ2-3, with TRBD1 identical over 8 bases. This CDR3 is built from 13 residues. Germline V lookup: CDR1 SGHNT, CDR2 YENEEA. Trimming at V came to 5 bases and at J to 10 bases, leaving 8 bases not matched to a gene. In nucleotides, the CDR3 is TGTGCCAGCAGCGACAGGGGCCCCGGGCCGCAGTATTTT. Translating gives CASSDRGPGPQYF.

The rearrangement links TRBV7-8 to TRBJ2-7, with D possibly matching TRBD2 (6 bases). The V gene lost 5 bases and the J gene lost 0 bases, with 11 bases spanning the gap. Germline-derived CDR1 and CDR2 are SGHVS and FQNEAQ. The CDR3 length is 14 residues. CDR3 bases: TGTGCCAGCAGCGGCCGGGACTTCTCCTACGAGCAGTACTTC. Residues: CASSGRDFSYEQYF.

The CDR3 reads CASSPQQLNTEAFF. The CDR3 bases are TGTGCCAGCAGCCCGCAACAGCTTAACACTGAAGCTTTCTTT. This chain uses TRBV7-9 with TRBJ1-1; D call uncertain. V was cut by 5 bases and J by 2 bases, with 12 bases left in between. This CDR3 contains 14 residues. Germline lookup yields CDR1 SEHNR and CDR2 FQNEAQ (reference sequence). Full variable domain (remainder filled in from reference TRBV7-9 and TRBJ1-1): DTGVSQNPRHKITKRGQNVTFRCDPISEHNRLYWYRQTLGQGPEFLTYFQNEAQLEKSRLLSDRFSAERPKGSFSTLEIQRTEQGDSAMYLCASSPQQLNTEAFFGQGTRLTVV.

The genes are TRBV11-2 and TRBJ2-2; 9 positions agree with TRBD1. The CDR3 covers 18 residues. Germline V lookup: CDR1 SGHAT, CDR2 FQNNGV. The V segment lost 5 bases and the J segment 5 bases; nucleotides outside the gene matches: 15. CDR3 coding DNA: TGTGCCAGCAGCCCCCAACACTTGGGACAGGGAGGGACCGGGGAGCTGTTTTTT. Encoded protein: CASSPQHLGQGGTGELFF.

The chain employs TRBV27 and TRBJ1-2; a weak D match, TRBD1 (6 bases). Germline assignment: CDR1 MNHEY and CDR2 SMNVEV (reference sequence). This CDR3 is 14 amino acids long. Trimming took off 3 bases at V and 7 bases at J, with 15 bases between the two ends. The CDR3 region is CASSFRGWGFGYTF. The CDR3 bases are TGTGCCAGCAGTTTCAGGGGCTGGGGTTTTGGCTACACCTTC.

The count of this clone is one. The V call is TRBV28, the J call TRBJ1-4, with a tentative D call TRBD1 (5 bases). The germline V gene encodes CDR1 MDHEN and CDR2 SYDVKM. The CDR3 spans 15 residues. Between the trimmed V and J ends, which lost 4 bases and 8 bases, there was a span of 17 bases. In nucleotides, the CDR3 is TGTGCCAGCAGTTCTCCCTCGGGACCAGCCGAAAAACTGTTTTTT. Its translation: CASSSPSGPAEKLFF.

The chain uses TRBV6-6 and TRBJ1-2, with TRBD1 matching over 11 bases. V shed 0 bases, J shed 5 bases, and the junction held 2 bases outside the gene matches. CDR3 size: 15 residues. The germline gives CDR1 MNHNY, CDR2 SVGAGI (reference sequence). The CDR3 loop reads CASSYSDRGLYGYTF. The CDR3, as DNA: TGTGCCAGCAGTTACTCGGACAGGGGGCTTTATGGCTACACCTTC.